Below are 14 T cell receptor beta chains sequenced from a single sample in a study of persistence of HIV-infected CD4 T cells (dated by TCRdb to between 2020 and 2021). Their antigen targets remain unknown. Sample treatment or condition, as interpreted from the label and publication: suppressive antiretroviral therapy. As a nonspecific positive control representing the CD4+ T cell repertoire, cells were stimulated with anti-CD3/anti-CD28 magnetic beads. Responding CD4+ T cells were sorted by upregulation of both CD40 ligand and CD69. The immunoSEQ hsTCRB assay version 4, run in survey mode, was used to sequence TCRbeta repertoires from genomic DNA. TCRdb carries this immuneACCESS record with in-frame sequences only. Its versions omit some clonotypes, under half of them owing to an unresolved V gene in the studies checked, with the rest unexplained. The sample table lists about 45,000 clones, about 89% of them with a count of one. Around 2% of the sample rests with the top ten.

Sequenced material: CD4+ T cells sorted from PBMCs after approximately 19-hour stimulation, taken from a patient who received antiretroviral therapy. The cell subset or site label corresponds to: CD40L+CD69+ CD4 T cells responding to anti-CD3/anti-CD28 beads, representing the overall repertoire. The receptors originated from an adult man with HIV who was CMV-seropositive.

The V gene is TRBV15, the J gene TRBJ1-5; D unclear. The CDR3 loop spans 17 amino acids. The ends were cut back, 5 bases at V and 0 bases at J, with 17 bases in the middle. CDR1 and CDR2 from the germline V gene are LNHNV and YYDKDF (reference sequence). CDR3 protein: CATSDGPLRDSNQPQHF. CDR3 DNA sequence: TGTGCCACCAGCGATGGCCCCTTGCGAGATAGCAATCAGCCCCAGCATTTT.

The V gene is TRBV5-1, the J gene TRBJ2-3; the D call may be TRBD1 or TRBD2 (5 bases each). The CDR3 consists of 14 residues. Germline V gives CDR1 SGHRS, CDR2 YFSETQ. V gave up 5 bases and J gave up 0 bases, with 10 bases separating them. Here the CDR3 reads CASSRDGSTDTQYF. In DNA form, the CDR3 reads TGCGCCAGCAGTCGGGACGGAAGCACAGATACGCAGTATTTT.

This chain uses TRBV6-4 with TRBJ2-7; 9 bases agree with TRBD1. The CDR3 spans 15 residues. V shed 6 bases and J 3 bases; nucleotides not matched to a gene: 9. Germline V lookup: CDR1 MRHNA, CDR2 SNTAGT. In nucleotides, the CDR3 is TGTGCCAGCAGCGCTGACGGGACAGGGAGCTACGAGCAGTACTTC. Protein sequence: CASSADGTGSYEQYF.

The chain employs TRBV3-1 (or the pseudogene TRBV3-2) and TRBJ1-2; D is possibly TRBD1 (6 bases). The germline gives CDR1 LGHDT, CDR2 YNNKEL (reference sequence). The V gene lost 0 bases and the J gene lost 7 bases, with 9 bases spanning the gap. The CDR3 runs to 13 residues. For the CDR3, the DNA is TGTGCCAGCAGCCAAGAACAGGGCCGTGGCTACACCTTC. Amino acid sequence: CASSQEQGRGYTF.

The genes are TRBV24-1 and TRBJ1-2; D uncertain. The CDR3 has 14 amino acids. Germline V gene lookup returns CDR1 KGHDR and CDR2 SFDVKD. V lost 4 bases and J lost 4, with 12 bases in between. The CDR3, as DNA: TGTGCCACCAGTGAGGGGTACGTCCCCTATGGCTACACCTTC. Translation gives CATSEGYVPYGYTF.

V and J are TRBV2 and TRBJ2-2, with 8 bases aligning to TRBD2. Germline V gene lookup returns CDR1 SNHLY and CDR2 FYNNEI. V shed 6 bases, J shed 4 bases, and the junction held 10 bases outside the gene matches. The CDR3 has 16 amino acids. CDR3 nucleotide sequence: TGTGCCAGCAGCCGAGGGCGGGGGGAGACCACCGGGGAGCTGTTTTTT. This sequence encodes CASSRGRGETTGELFF.

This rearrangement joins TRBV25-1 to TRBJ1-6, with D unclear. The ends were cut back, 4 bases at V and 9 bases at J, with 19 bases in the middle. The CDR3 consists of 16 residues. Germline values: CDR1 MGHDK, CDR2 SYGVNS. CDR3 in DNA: TGTGCCAGCAGTGGTATAGACCGGAAAGCAGGTTCACCCCTCCACTTT. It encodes CASSGIDRKAGSPLHF.

As DNA, the CDR3 is TGTGCCAGCAGCCGGCTAGCGGGGGGGGACGGAGAGACCCAGTACTTC. It encodes CASSRLAGGDGETQYF. The chain recombines TRBV7-8 with TRBJ2-5, with 12 bases lining up with TRBD2. The CDR3 has 16 amino acids. Looked up from germline, CDR1 is SGHVS and CDR2 is FQNEAQ. V lost 5 bases to trimming and J lost 4 bases; unmatched junction nucleotides: 8.

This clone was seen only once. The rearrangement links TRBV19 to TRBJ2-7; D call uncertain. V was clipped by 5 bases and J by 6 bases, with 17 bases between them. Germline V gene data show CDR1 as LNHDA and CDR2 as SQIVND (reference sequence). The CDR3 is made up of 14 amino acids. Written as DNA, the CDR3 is TGTGCCAGTAGTGGGAATTCGGGTTCGGGCGAGCAGTACTTC. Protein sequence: CASSGNSGSGEQYF.

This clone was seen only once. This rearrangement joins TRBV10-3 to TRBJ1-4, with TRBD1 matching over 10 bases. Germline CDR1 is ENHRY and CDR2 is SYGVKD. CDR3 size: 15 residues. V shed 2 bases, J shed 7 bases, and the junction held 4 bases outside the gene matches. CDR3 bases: TGTGCCATCAGTGAGAGACAGGGGGCGGGTGAAAAACTGTTTTTT. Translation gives CAISERQGAGEKLFF.

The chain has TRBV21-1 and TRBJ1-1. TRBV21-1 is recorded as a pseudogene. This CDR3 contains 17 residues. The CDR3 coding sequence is TGTGCCAGCAAAAAAACTCCGCGGGATGGGGTCAACCCTGAAGCTTTCTTT. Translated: CASKKTPRDGVNPEAFF.

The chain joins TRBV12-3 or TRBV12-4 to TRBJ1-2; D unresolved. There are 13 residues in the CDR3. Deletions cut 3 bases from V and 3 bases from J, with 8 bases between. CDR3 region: CASSFNGHYGYTF. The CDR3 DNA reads TGTGCCAGCAGTTTTAATGGACACTATGGCTACACCTTC.

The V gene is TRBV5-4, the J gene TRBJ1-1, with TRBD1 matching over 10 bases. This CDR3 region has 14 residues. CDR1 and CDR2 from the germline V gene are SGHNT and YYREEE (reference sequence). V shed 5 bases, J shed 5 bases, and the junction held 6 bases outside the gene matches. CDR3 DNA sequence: TGTGCCAGCAGTCAGGACAGGGGGAGAACTGAAGCTTTCTTT. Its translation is CASSQDRGRTEAFF.

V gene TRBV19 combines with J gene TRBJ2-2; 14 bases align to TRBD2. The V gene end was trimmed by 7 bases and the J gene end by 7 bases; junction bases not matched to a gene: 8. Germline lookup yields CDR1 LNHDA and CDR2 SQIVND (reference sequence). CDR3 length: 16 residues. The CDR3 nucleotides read TGTGCCAGTAACAGACTAGCGGGGGGGCATATCGGGGAGCTGTTTTTT. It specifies CASNRLAGGHIGELFF.